This entry features one T cell receptor beta chain sequence. The antigen remains undetermined. Other DNA sequences in this specimen translate into the identical CDR3. The sample comes from a study of shared clonotypes between healthy human individuals. Study details: A couple of women and a few men aged 18 to 49 served as donors. CD4 naive and memory got three plates each, CD8 naive two, CD8 memory one. The study, taken as a whole, reports: The authors sampled blood alone, and tissue repertoires likely differ.

Sorted subsets were amplified in replicate PCRs using approximately 200 ng DNA, about 30,000 T cell genomes. Some clones are missing from TCRdb's copy, which holds only in-frame ones; the method was immunoSEQ multiplex PCR. The sample has roughly 760,000 clones; around 67% are singletons. Sequencing was done on a sample of memory CD4+ T cells sorted from blood. Subset defined: CD45RA-negative fraction. The clonotype comes from a woman aged 30 to 39 in good health.

The CDR3 is CASSITAQPQHF. CDR3 nucleotides: TGTGCCAGTAGTATAACGGCTCAGCCCCAGCATTTT. V usage is TRBV19 and J usage is TRBJ1-5; no firm D call. The CDR3 spans 12 residues. Germline values: CDR1 LNHDA, CDR2 SQIVND (reference sequence). V was cut by 2 bases and J by 6 bases, with 5 bases left in between. The whole variable domain, remainder taken from reference TRBV19 and TRBJ1-5, is DGGITQSPKYLFRKEGQNVTLSCEQNLNHDAMYWYRQDPGQGLRLIYYSQIVNDFQKGDIAEGYSVSREKKESFPLTVTSAQKNPTAFYLCASSITAQPQHFGDGTRLSIL.